This T cell receptor beta chain is from a study of graft-versus-host responses after intestinal transplantation. Overall study: Recipients obtained multivisceral, liver-intestinal, or isolated intestinal transplants. Tacrolimus plus steroids were given to all recipients for around three years, preceded by anti-thymocyte globulin induction.

Generated by immunoSEQ multiplex PCR, the TCRdb table keeps only in-frame clones and is missing some. This sample carries about 120,000 clones, approximately 93% of them seen once, and the ten largest clones take more than 0.9%. As for this clone: Its antigen is undetermined.

V trimming: 3 bases; J trimming: 8 bases; junction bases outside the gene matches: 10. The CDR3 is 15 residues long. Germline-derived CDR1 and CDR2 are MGHRA and YSYEKL. General observations from the study: Peak circulating GvH clone levels were associated with early post-transplant HvG declines. Individuals carrying graft-donor T cell macrochimerism showed high graft-versus-host to host-versus-graft clonal ratios in allografts.

This material consisted of unstimulated CD8+ T cells sorted from spleen or lymph node cells, taken before transplant. The source is a human donor who was the organ donor for an intestinal transplant. This sequence joins TRBV4-1 and TRBJ2-3, with 8 bases aligning to TRBD2. In DNA form, the CDR3 reads TGCGCCAGCAGCCAGAAGACTAGCGCCTCGGTTACGCAGTATTTT. Translated, it gives CASSQKTSASVTQYF.